This TCR beta chain was found in a study of post-analysis software for immune sequencing data. Study at large: In terms of disease course, relapsing-remitting, secondary progressive and progressive-relapsing multiple sclerosis were included. The study's findings and limits: Relative to controls, patients with multiple sclerosis showed significantly lower normalized Chao1 diversity. The F measure placed samples prepared in the same batch into strongly shared clusters.

Unique molecular identifiers were present in the TCR beta cDNA libraries. Once about 0.9 to 11 million T cells were used, about half a million cDNA molecules resulted. Via MiXCR, TCRdb re-called the PCR reads, giving one row per CDR3 protein. The data show about 460,000 distinct CDR3 sequences, with around 40% seen just once and around an eighth held by the top ten. As regards this clonotype: The antigen remains undetermined.

The sequenced sample was blood. The receptor was isolated from a girl under 18 with multiple sclerosis.

CDR3 in DNA: TGTGCCAGCAGTTATTTAATAGCGGGAGTGCAAGATACGCAGTATTTT. It is translated as CASSYLIAGVQDTQYF. V gene TRBV6-2 or TRBV6-3 combines with J gene TRBJ2-3; 9 bases line up with TRBD2. CDR3 length: 16 amino acids. Germline lookup yields CDR1 MNHEY and CDR2 SVGEGT. With 3 bases clipped from V and 5 bases from J, the junction kept 9 bases outside the gene matches.